Following are 26 T cell receptor beta chains from one sample sequenced in a study of T cell responses to AZD1222 COVID-19 vaccine (dated by TCRdb to about 2021). Library preparation used the immunoSEQ multiplex PCR assay. Sourced from immuneACCESS, this table was stored by TCRdb with only in-frame sequences that have V and J called. A share of the clones is absent; for the studies checked, an unresolved V gene accounts for under half, and the remainder has no known explanation. Across this sample there are 140,000 to 150,000 clones, with roughly nine tenths seen only once. Of the sample, just over 5% falls within the top ten clones. This specimen's time point label, interpreted: baseline before first vaccination. The sample consisted of peripheral blood, taken on day 0 of AZD1222 vaccination. The receptors come from an adult in good health.

The chain recombines TRBV19 with TRBJ2-3; D ambiguous. Germline lookup yields CDR1 LNHDA and CDR2 SQIVND (reference sequence). The CDR3 length is 15 residues. Deletions cut 6 bases from V and 2 bases from J, with 15 bases between. The CDR3 DNA is TGTGCCAGTAGACTTGGCCAGTCCTCCACAGATACGCAGTATTTT. Its protein is CASRLGQSSTDTQYF. The full variable domain, completed using reference TRBV19 and TRBJ2-3, is DGGITQSPKYLFRKEGQNVTLSCEQNLNHDAMYWYRQDPGQGLRLIYYSQIVNDFQKGDIAEGYSVSREKKESFPLTVTSAQKNPTAFYLCASRLGQSSTDTQYFGPGTRLTVL.

The chain employs TRBV5-8 and TRBJ2-1; no clear D. Germline values: CDR1 SGHTS, CDR2 YDEGEE. The germline V and J ends were trimmed by 4 bases and 8 bases, with 13 bases remaining between them. This CDR3 comprises 13 residues. CDR3 coding DNA: TGTGCCAGCAGCGGGCGTTCGTGGCATGAGCAGTTCTTC. Translated, it gives CASSGRSWHEQFF.

The rearrangement links TRBV7-9 to TRBJ1-6; 8 nucleotides line up with TRBD1. With 2 bases clipped from V and 9 bases from J, the junction kept 6 bases outside the gene matches. The germline V gene encodes CDR1 SEHNR and CDR2 FQNEAQ (reference sequence). This CDR3 comprises 15 residues. CDR3 sequence (DNA): TGTGCCAGCAGCTTAAACGCAGGGGGCACTTCACCCCTCCACTTT. It specifies CASSLNAGGTSPLHF.

This clone was seen just once. The chain has TRBV14 and TRBJ2-3; TRBD2 aligns across 13 bases. After removal of 4 bases from V and 6 bases from J, the junction contained 7 bases not matched to a gene. The CDR3 consists of 16 residues. The germline gives CDR1 SGHDN, CDR2 FVKESK. The CDR3 DNA reads TGTGCCAGCAGCCCGCTGACTAGCGGGAGGCTGGATACGCAGTATTTT. It codes for CASSPLTSGRLDTQYF.

The rearrangement links TRBV28 to TRBJ1-2; 7 bases are shared with TRBD1. The CDR3 spans 14 residues. Germline-derived CDR1 and CDR2 are MDHEN and SYDVKM. V was clipped by 8 bases and J by 5 bases; unmatched bases: 11. The CDR3 DNA is TGTGCCAGCGCTACCGGGACAGCAGGTTATGGCTACACCTTC. Residues: CASATGTAGYGYTF.

This chain links TRBV6-5 with TRBJ1-1, with D maybe TRBD1 (5 bases). With 6 bases removed from V and 3 bases from J, the gap between germline ends came to 11 bases. The CDR3 is 13 residues long. CDR1 and CDR2 (germline): MNHEY, SVGAGI. The CDR3 coding sequence is TGTGCCAGCAGAGACCCGGGGGACACTGAAGCTTTCTTT. Translated, it gives CASRDPGDTEAFF.

The chain uses TRBV4-1 and TRBJ2-4, with D unresolved. The CDR3 is made up of 15 amino acids. The germline CDR1 and CDR2 sequences are MGHRA and YSYEKL. The V end was cut by 0 bases, the J end by 7 bases, with 13 bases between. CDR3 nucleotides: TGCGCCAGCAGCCAAGATGGCAAGGGTGGGAACATTCAGTACTTC. Residues: CASSQDGKGGNIQYF.

V and J are TRBV5-6 and TRBJ2-1, with 7 bases lining up with TRBD2. The germline V gene has CDR1 SGHDT and CDR2 YYEEEE. The length of the CDR3 is 14 residues. After removal of 2 bases from V and 8 bases from J, the junction contained 7 bases not matched to a gene. The chain's CDR3 is CASSLRLAFYEQFF. For the CDR3, the DNA is TGTGCCAGCAGCTTAAGACTAGCATTCTATGAGCAGTTCTTC.

This clone occurred a few times. The V and J genes are TRBV4-3 and TRBJ2-1; 11 bases line up with TRBD1. In germline, CDR1 is LGHNA, CDR2 YSLEER. This CDR3 spans 16 amino acids. With 3 bases clipped from V and 0 bases from J, the junction kept 1 base outside the gene matches. In DNA, the CDR3 is TGCGCCAGCAGCCATGGGACAGGGGGCTCCTACAATGAGCAGTTCTTC. Translated, it gives CASSHGTGGSYNEQFF.

The gene calls are TRBV4-1 and TRBJ1-1, with D unclear. CDR1 and CDR2 from the germline V gene are MGHRA and YSYEKL. This CDR3 region has 16 residues. Between the trimmed V and J ends, which lost 3 bases and 1 base, there was a span of 15 bases. The CDR3 is CASSHPGSGRNTEAFF. The DNA of the CDR3 is TGCGCCAGCAGCCACCCCGGTTCCGGGAGGAACACTGAAGCTTTCTTT.

The chain combines TRBV7-2 with TRBJ2-4; D call uncertain. The ends were cut back, 3 bases at V and 0 bases at J, with 9 bases in the middle. The CDR3 consists of 15 residues. Germline V gene lookup returns CDR1 SGHTA and CDR2 FQGNSA. The CDR3, as DNA: TGTGCCAGCAGCTTTTCAGCAATAGCCAAAAACATTCAGTACTTC. This codes for CASSFSAIAKNIQYF. The entire variable domain, with the rest obtained from reference TRBV7-2 and TRBJ2-4, is as follows: GAGVSQSPSNKVTEKGKDVELRCDPISGHTALYWYRQSLGQGLEFLIYFQGNSAPDKSGLPSDRFSAERTGGSVSTLTIQRTQQEDSAVYLCASSFSAIAKNIQYFGAGTRLSVL.

The count of this clone is one. The chain links TRBV4-1 to TRBJ2-7; 7 bases fit TRBD1. Germline trimming cut 2 bases from V and 0 bases from J; bases unmatched to any gene: 10. Germline lookup yields CDR1 MGHRA and CDR2 YSYEKL. The CDR3 is 17 amino acids. The CDR3 coding sequence is TGCGCCAGCAGCCAATTCATCAGGGGGATGAGCTCCTACGAGCAGTACTTC. Protein product: CASSQFIRGMSSYEQYF.

The chain recombines TRBV6-5 with TRBJ1-6; 10 bases are a match to TRBD1. CDR3 size: 15 residues. Trimming took 0 bases from V and 9 from J; bases not matched to a gene: 2. Germline assignment: CDR1 MNHEY and CDR2 SVGAGI. CDR3 protein: CASSYSTGGGSPLHF. The DNA of the CDR3 is TGTGCCAGCAGTTACTCGACAGGGGGCGGTTCACCCCTCCACTTT.

This sequence joins TRBV7-2 and TRBJ2-7; TRBD2 agrees at 11 bases. CDR1 and CDR2 (germline): SGHTA, FQGNSA. Trimming removed 4 bases from V and 4 bases from J; junction bases left unmatched: 3. There are 14 residues in the CDR3. The CDR3 DNA is TGTGCCAGCAGCTCCGGGACTAGCGGATACGAGCAGTACTTC. As protein: CASSSGTSGYEQYF.

The CDR3 nucleotides are TGTGCCAGCAGCTTAGTAGCCAGGACCGGCGAGCAGTACTTC. This translates into CASSLVARTGEQYF. The chain uses TRBV7-9 and TRBJ2-7; no clear D gene. CDR1 and CDR2 from the germline V gene are SEHNR and FQNEAQ (reference sequence). Trimming shortened V by 1 base and J by 6 bases, and 13 bases separated the two germline ends. This CDR3 has 14 amino acids. Based on the CDR3 plus reference TRBV7-9 and TRBJ2-7, the full variable domain is DTGVSQNPRHKITKRGQNVTFRCDPISEHNRLYWYRQTLGQGPEFLTYFQNEAQLEKSRLLSDRFSAERPKGSFSTLEIQRTEQGDSAMYLCASSLVARTGEQYFGPGTRLTVT.

This sequence joins TRBV18 and TRBJ1-5; the match to TRBD1 covers 7 bases. With V trimmed by 2 bases and J by 6 bases, 10 bases remained unmatched. The CDR3 covers 16 residues. In germline, CDR1 is KGHSH, CDR2 LQKENI. The CDR3: CASSPMTGTERQPQHF. The DNA for the CDR3 is TGTGCCAGCTCACCAATGACAGGGACCGAGCGTCAGCCCCAGCATTTT.

About this clone itself: At the DNA level, this CDR3 is encoded by other sequences in the same sample as well. The rearrangement uses TRBV5-1 and TRBJ1-5; D call uncertain. CDR1 and CDR2 (germline): SGHRS, YFSETQ. This CDR3 spans 15 amino acids. Trimming stripped 0 bases from V and 0 bases from J, with 7 bases between. The CDR3 loop is CASSLDGNSNQPQHF. For the CDR3, the DNA is TGCGCCAGCAGCTTGGACGGGAATAGCAATCAGCCCCAGCATTTT.

V usage is TRBV18 and J usage is TRBJ1-2; 7 bases line up with TRBD1. CDR3 length equals 13 residues. V lost 5 bases and J lost 2; bases outside the gene matches: 2. Germline assignment: CDR1 KGHSH and CDR2 LQKENI. For the CDR3, the DNA is TGTGCCAGCTCAGAACAGGGGAACTATGGCTACACCTTC. Translating it yields CASSEQGNYGYTF. Full variable domain (rest looked up from reference TRBV18 and TRBJ1-2): NAGVMQNPRHLVRRRGQEARLRCSPMKGHSHVYWYRQLPEEGLKFMVYLQKENIIDESGMPKERFSAEFPKEGPSILRIQQVVRGDSAAYFCASSEQGNYGYTFGSGTRLTVV.

The gene calls are TRBV4-1 and TRBJ2-1, with 9 bases aligning to TRBD1. J lost 3 bases, V lost 2 bases, and 2 bases had no gene match. In germline, CDR1 is MGHRA, CDR2 YSYEKL. This CDR3 is built from 15 residues. The CDR3 nucleotides are TGCGCCAGCAGCCAACCGGGACAGGGCTACAATGAGCAGTTCTTC. As protein: CASSQPGQGYNEQFF.

The chain uses TRBV28 and TRBJ1-2; no clear D gene. CDR1 and CDR2 from the germline V gene are MDHEN and SYDVKM. This CDR3 region has 13 residues. V was shortened by 6 bases and J by 1 base, with 9 bases between the two germline ends. CDR3 sequence reads: CASSRALNYGYTF. CDR3 sequence (DNA): TGTGCCAGCAGCCGGGCCCTTAACTATGGCTACACCTTC.

The chain employs TRBV21-1 and TRBJ2-1; the D segment call TRBD2 is taken from the table without a DNA check. TRBV21-1 is a pseudogene. The CDR3 spans 17 residues. Here the CDR3 reads CASSKVSTSGSVDEQFF. The CDR3 nucleotides read TGTGCCAGCAGCAAAGTATCGACTAGCGGGAGTGTAGATGAGCAGTTCTTC.

Only one count was recorded for this clone. This chain uses TRBV7-2 with TRBJ2-7, with TRBD2 matching 7 bases. Germline CDR1 is SGHTA and CDR2 is FQGNSA. CDR3 length equals 15 residues. V lost 6 bases and J lost 1; bases outside the gene matches: 9. CDR3 nucleotides: TGTGCCAGCAGACCGGGGGGTAGCGGGTCCTACGAGCAGTACTTC. This encodes CASRPGGSGSYEQYF.

The chain joins TRBV7-8 to TRBJ1-4; no reliable D call. V was cut by 0 bases and J by 3 bases, with 14 bases left in between. Germline loops: CDR1 SGHVS, CDR2 FQNEAQ. The CDR3 sequence is 17 residues long. CDR3 amino acids: CASSLARNLGPNEKLFF. CDR3 DNA: TGTGCCAGCAGCTTAGCGCGGAATCTAGGACCTAATGAAAAACTGTTTTTT.

V usage is TRBV20-1 and J usage is TRBJ1-5; 7 nucleotides match TRBD1. V shed 6 bases and J 6 bases; nucleotides not matched to a gene: 2. The CDR3 runs to 11 residues. CDR1 and CDR2 from the germline V gene are DFQATT and SNEGSKA (reference sequence). The CDR3 DNA sequence: TGCAGTGCCAGGGGGATTCAGCCCCAGCATTTT. Amino acids: CSARGIQPQHF.

This clone has just a few counts. This sequence joins TRBV6-5 and TRBJ1-2; TRBD1 might be the D (5 bases). Trimming stripped 4 bases from V and 2 bases from J, with 14 bases between. The CDR3 is 15 amino acids. Germline CDR1 and CDR2: MNHEY and SVGAGI. The CDR3, as DNA: TGTGCCAGCAGTTGGGACCGTACACAGAACTATGGCTACACCTTC. Its protein product is CASSWDRTQNYGYTF.

The V and J genes are TRBV2 and TRBJ2-1, with 9 bases lining up with TRBD2. The CDR3 sequence is 13 residues long. Per germline, CDR1 SNHLY and CDR2 FYNNEI. The V gene end was trimmed by 8 bases and the J gene end by 5 bases; junction bases not matched to a gene: 4. DNA of the CDR3: TGTGCCAGCGAGCGGGAGGCGCACAATGAGCAGTTCTTC. Its translation: CASEREAHNEQFF.